A single sample is the source of the 13 T cell receptor beta chains below, sequenced in a study of T cell repertoires in cytomegalovirus infection. These receptors have no identified antigens. TCRdb used MiXCR to reprocess the reads, holding one entry per CDR3 protein. This sample carries about 770,000 distinct CDR3 sequences, under 35% of them seen once, and the ten largest clones take approximately 14%. This sample comprised cultured CD8+ T cells from PBMCs, obtained from culture after CMV antigen stimulation. All receptors derive from a human donor in good health (CMV status not recorded). Some clones in this sample may be carry-over from other donors' samples.

The table lists this clonotype with many counts. Here the CDR3 DNA reads TGTGCCAGCAGTGAAGGAGATACGCAGTATTTT. The encoded protein is CASSEGDTQYF. V is TRBV2 and J is TRBJ2-3; D uncertain. The CDR3 runs 11 residues. CDR1 and CDR2 (germline): SNHLY, FYNNEI. Trimming cost V 1 base and J 5 bases, with 1 base left between them.

The chain employs TRBV6-2 or TRBV6-3 and TRBJ1-1, with D perhaps matching TRBD1 (5 bases). Germline V gives CDR1 MNHEY, CDR2 SVGEGT. The V end was cut by 6 bases, the J end by 4 bases, with 12 bases between. This CDR3 is 13 amino acids long. This CDR3 is CASSRQFITEAFF. DNA for the CDR3: TGTGCCAGCAGCCGACAGTTTATCACTGAAGCTTTCTTT.

The sample holds a few counts of this clonotype. The CDR3 DNA reads TGTGCCAGCAGCTTCGGCAGGGGAAAAGAGACCCAGTACTTC. Translation gives CASSFGRGKETQYF. The gene calls are TRBV11-1 and TRBJ2-5; D is possibly TRBD1 (6 bases). The germline V gene has CDR1 SGHAT and CDR2 FQDESV (reference sequence). V was shortened by 3 bases and J by 3 bases, with 11 bases between the two germline ends. The CDR3 extends over 14 amino acids.

This clonotype occurred a few times. This chain uses TRBV4-1 with TRBJ1-2; TRBD1 might be the D (5 bases). The CDR3 loop spans 14 amino acids. V was cut by 5 bases and J by 8 bases, with 18 bases left in between. Looked up from germline, CDR1 is MGHRA and CDR2 is YSYEKL. The CDR3 sequence: CASSSRDSIGGYTF. The CDR3 DNA is TGCGCCAGCAGCTCCCGGGACTCAATAGGCGGCTACACCTTC.

This clonotype was observed a few times. The rearrangement joins TRBV4-1 to TRBJ1-2; 7 bases are a match to TRBD1. J gave up 2 bases and V 4 bases, and 16 bases lay outside the gene matches. CDR1 is MGHRA, CDR2 YSYEKL, per germline. CDR3 size: 18 residues. The DNA for the CDR3 is TGCGCCAGCAGCCCGCAACCCGGCCAGGGACAGCAAAACTATGGCTACACCTTC. Its protein product is CASSPQPGQGQQNYGYTF.

Here the CDR3 reads CASSQERGDYEQYF. DNA for the CDR3: TGCGCCAGCAGCCAAGAAAGGGGAGACTACGAGCAGTACTTC. V and J are TRBV4-1 and TRBJ2-7; D could derive from TRBD1 or TRBD2 (5 bases each). The CDR3 extends over 14 amino acids. Trimming took off 0 bases at V and 3 bases at J, with 9 bases between the two ends. The germline V gene has CDR1 MGHRA and CDR2 YSYEKL.

The gene calls are TRBV27 and TRBJ2-3, with 9 bases that match TRBD2. V was clipped by 5 bases and J by 2 bases; unmatched bases: 8. The CDR3 contains 16 residues. Germline lookup yields CDR1 MNHEY and CDR2 SMNVEV (reference sequence). In nucleotides, the CDR3 is TGTGCCAGCAGTCCGGGGACTAGCCTCCTCACAGATACGCAGTATTTT. This sequence encodes CASSPGTSLLTDTQYF.

This chain connects TRBV15 to TRBJ1-3; no reliable D call. Germline CDR1 and CDR2: LNHNV and YYDKDF (reference sequence). This CDR3 spans 15 amino acids. V gave up 5 bases and J gave up 0 bases, with 11 bases separating them. The CDR3 nucleotides read TGTGCCACCAGCCCATTCGTCTCCTCTGGAAACACCATATATTTT. Its protein product is CATSPFVSSGNTIYF.

The rearrangement uses TRBV7-6 and TRBJ2-1; D call uncertain. This CDR3 spans 12 amino acids. Trimming left V 2 bases short and J 13 bases short, with 12 bases between. Germline V gene lookup returns CDR1 SGHVS and CDR2 FNYEAQ. In nucleotides, the CDR3 is TGTGCCAGCAGCTTATACCGAGAGGACCAGTTCTTC. The encoded protein is CASSLYREDQFF.

This clonotype has a count of ten or more. This chain uses TRBV7-8 with TRBJ2-5, with D perhaps TRBD2 (6 bases). V was cut by 4 bases and J by 1 base, with 13 bases left in between. Per germline, CDR1 SGHVS and CDR2 FQNEAQ. The CDR3 sequence is 15 residues long. CDR3 bases: TGTGCCAGCAGCTCACAAGCCGGGGGCCAAGAGACCCAGTACTTC. Translating gives CASSSQAGGQETQYF.

The chain has TRBV6-1 and TRBJ2-7, with D tentatively TRBD1 or TRBD2 (6 bases each). This CDR3 region has 15 residues. Germline V lookup: CDR1 MNHNS, CDR2 SASEGT. Between the trimmed V and J ends, which lost 1 base and 2 bases, there was a span of 12 bases. The CDR3 nucleotides are TGTGCCAGCAGTGAAGGGAGGGGGTACGCCTACGAGCAGTACTTC. It translates to CASSEGRGYAYEQYF.

This clonotype was found a few times. The chain employs TRBV6-1 and TRBJ2-1, with D uncertain. The CDR3 is 16 amino acids. Germline values: CDR1 MNHNS, CDR2 SASEGT. V lost 2 bases and J lost 0, with 11 bases in between. The CDR3 coding sequence is TGTGCCAGCAGTGAATGGCCCCCTAGCTCCTACAATGAGCAGTTCTTC. Translated, it gives CASSEWPPSSYNEQFF.

The V and J genes are TRBV11-2 and TRBJ1-1; TRBD1 is a possible D gene (6 bases). V gave up 3 bases and J gave up 4 bases, with 12 bases separating them. Germline assignment: CDR1 SGHAT and CDR2 FQNNGV. This CDR3 is 14 amino acids long. The CDR3 loop reads CASSFGGMGTEAFF. DNA for the CDR3: TGTGCCAGCAGCTTCGGGGGCATGGGCACTGAAGCTTTCTTT.